This TCR beta chain emerged from a study of CD8+ T cells in alopecia areata. In each case, RNA was isolated and then reverse transcribed into cDNA as the sequencing template. The table came from immunoSEQ multiplex PCR; TCRdb's copy has only in-frame clones and leaves some out. Listed here are approximately 110,000 clones without any singletons, the top ten holding around 20%. The ends were cut back, 4 bases at V and 7 bases at J, with 9 bases in the middle. Germline V CDR1 and CDR2: FNHDT, SITEND (reference sequence). This CDR3 spans 13 amino acids. This clone was seen repeatedly, ten times or more. The protein listed by TCRdb differs at residue 10 from the translated DNA, so the DNA translation is shown. The genes and germline here are from mouse. Sequencing ends 3 residues short of the CDR3 end; the germline J gene provides the rest.

The source of this sequence is a C3H/HeJ mouse with alopecia areata. For this strain, the MHC haplotype corresponds to H2-k. The rearrangement links TRBV19 to TRBJ1-6, with D possibly TRBD1 on 5 matching bases. TRBJ1-6 is an ORF, and what it does is uncertain. The sequencing sample was made of lesional skin. The CDR3 sequence is CASSARENSPLYF. Incomplete CDR3 DNA: TGTGCCAGCAGTGCCAGGGAAAATTCGCCC.